This TCR beta chain was sequenced in a study of blood T cell repertoires in COVID-19. Study information: The United States, Italy and Spain supplied acute and convalescent COVID-19 samples.

Profiled with immunoSEQ multiplex PCR; TCRdb holds only in-frame clones, not every one. The repertoire holds roughly 200,000 clones, approximately 85% seen once, with over 2.5% in the top ten. V was trimmed by 3 bases and J by 5 bases, leaving 14 bases between them. CDR3 length equals 15 residues. Per germline, CDR1 SGHRS and CDR2 YFSETQ. The sequencing input was peripheral blood. The chain recombines TRBV5-1 with TRBJ1-4; possible D gene TRBD1, 6 bases. The sequence derives from a man between 60 and 75 years old with acute or convalescent COVID-19. CDR3 sequence reads: CASSSQTGLNEKLFF. Written as DNA, the CDR3 is TGCGCCAGCAGCTCCCAAACAGGGTTAAATGAAAAACTGTTTTTT.